This TCR beta chain is drawn from a study of chemoradiotherapy in HPV16-positive cancers. At the level of the study: Candidate HPV-specific T-cell clones and common TCR motifs came from functional assays in a couple of HPV16-positive patients. Study conclusions and caveats: Non-HPV-specific T cells did not expand in tumors during treatment, whereas candidate HPV-specific clones and E7-related motifs did. Functional assays defining HPV-specific T cells used only a couple of HPV16-positive patients.

Regarding this clone: Its antigen is not known.

Samples were taken several times over chemoradiotherapy. The V segment lost 4 bases and the J segment 4 bases; nucleotides outside the gene matches: 4. CDR1 SQVTM and CDR2 ANQGSEA come from the germline V gene. This CDR3 has 14 amino acids. Clones were sequenced by immunoSEQ multiplex PCR, and TCRdb holds only the in-frame ones, with some missing. This sample has over 200 clones, with approximately 78% found just once. The material sequenced was tumor tissue, taken from a patient who underwent chemoradiotherapy. The V and J genes are TRBV29-1 and TRBJ2-1, with 10 bases matching TRBD2. This clonotype originated in a human donor with HPV-associated anogenital cancer. CDR3 residues: CSVGISGGYNEQFF. Here the CDR3 DNA reads TGCAGCGTTGGGATTAGCGGGGGGTACAATGAGCAGTTCTTC.